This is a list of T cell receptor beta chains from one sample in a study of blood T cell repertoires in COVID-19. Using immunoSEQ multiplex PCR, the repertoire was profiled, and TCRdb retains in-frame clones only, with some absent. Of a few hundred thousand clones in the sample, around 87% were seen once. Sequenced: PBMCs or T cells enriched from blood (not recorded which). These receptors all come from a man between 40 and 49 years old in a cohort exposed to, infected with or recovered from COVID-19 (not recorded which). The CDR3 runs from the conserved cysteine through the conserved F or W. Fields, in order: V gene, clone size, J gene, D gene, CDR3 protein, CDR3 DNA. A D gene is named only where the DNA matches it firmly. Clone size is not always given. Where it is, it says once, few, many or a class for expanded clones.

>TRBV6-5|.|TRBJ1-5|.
CATEGNQPQHF
TGTGCCACCGAGGGCAATCAGCCCCAGCATTTT
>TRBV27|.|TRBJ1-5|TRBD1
CASSPYRGLRNQPQHF
TGTGCCAGCAGTCCCTACAGGGGACTCCGAAATCAGCCCCAGCATTTT
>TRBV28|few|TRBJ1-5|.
CASTGTTGGLGQPQHF
TGTGCCAGCACGGGTACTACGGGGGGCTTGGGTCAGCCCCAGCATTTT
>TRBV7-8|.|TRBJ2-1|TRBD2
CASSSLAGGSNEQFF
TGTGCCAGCAGCTCCTTAGCGGGAGGCAGCAATGAGCAGTTCTTC
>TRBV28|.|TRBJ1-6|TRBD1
CASIRDRVGNSPLHF
TGTGCCAGCATAAGGGACAGGGTCGGTAATTCACCCCTCCACTTT
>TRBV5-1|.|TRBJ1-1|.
CASSLGRDEAFF
TGCGCCAGCAGCTTGGGGCGGGATGAAGCTTTCTTT
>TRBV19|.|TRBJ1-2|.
CASSPTGLYGYTF
TGTGCCAGTAGTCCTACAGGGCTATATGGCTACACCTTC
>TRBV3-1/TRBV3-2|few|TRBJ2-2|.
CASRRTENTGELFF
TGTGCCAGCAGGAGGACAGAGAACACCGGGGAGCTGTTTTTT
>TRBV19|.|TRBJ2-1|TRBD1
CASSGWTGGYNEQFF
TGTGCCAGTAGTGGATGGACAGGGGGATACAATGAGCAGTTCTTC
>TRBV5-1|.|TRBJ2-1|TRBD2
CASSLVSGSTHNEQFF
TGCGCCAGCAGCTTGGTGAGCGGGAGTACCCACAATGAGCAGTTCTTC
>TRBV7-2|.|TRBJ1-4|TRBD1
CASSLATGINEKLFF
TGTGCCAGCAGCCTGGCGACAGGGATTAATGAAAAACTGTTTTTT
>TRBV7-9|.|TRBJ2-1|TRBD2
CASSFIAGSSYNEQFF
TGTGCCAGCAGTTTTATAGCGGGAAGCTCCTACAATGAGCAGTTCTTC
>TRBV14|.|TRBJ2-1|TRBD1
CASSQQGAGYNEQFF
TGTGCCAGCAGCCAGCAGGGGGCGGGGTACAATGAGCAGTTCTTC
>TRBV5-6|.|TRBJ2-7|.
CASSLEAQGPYEQYF
TGTGCCAGCAGCTTGGAGGCGCAGGGCCCCTACGAGCAGTACTTC
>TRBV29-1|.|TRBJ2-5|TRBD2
CSVDREVGETQYF
TGCAGCGTTGACCGGGAGGTGGGAGAGACCCAGTACTTC
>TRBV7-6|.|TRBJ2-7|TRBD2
CASSLLTSGSSYEQYF
TGTGCCAGCAGCTTATTGACTAGCGGGAGCTCCTACGAGCAGTACTTC
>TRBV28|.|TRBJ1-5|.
CASSFAAQPQHF
TGTGCCAGCAGTTTTGCGGCACAGCCCCAGCATTTT
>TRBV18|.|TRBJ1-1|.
CASSPTSGPEAFF
TGTGCCAGCTCGCCAACTTCAGGCCCTGAAGCTTTCTTT
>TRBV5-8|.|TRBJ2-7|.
CASSLGVRPSYEQYF
TGTGCCAGCAGCTTGGGGGTGCGGCCCTCCTACGAGCAGTACTTC
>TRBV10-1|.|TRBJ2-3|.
CASSAREPNTQYF
TGCGCCAGCAGCGCAAGGGAGCCCAATACGCAGTATTTT
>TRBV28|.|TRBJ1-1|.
CASSPLGEGNTEAFF
TGTGCCAGCAGTCCCCTGGGGGAGGGGAACACTGAAGCTTTCTTT
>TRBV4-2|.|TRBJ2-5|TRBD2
CASSQSPDGRETQYF
TGTGCCAGCAGCCAGTCCCCTGACGGGAGGGAGACCCAGTACTTC
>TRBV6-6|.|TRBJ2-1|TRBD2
CASSYQAGGRNEQFF
TGTGCCAGCAGTTACCAAGCGGGAGGGCGGAATGAGCAGTTCTTC
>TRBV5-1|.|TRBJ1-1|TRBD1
CASRGTGGRNTEAFF
TGCGCCAGCAGGGGGACAGGGGGCCGGAACACTGAAGCTTTCTTT
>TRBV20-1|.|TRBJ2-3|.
CSASNRGGRDTQYF
TGCAGTGCTAGTAACAGGGGAGGTAGGGATACGCAGTATTTT
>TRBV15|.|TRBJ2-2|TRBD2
CATRLAGAGGELFF
TGTGCCACGCGACTAGCGGGAGCGGGCGGGGAGCTGTTTTTT
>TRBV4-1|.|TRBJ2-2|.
CASSLVSDYLIYTGELFF
TGCGCCAGCAGCCTAGTATCGGACTACCTAATCTACACCGGGGAGCTGTTTTTT